Presented here are 15 T cell receptor beta chains from one specimen sequenced in a study of PD-1 blockade in classical Hodgkin lymphoma. Profiled with immunoSEQ multiplex PCR; TCRdb holds only in-frame clones, not every one. Of 15,000 or so clones listed, approximately 84% were seen once; the top ten hold more than 7%. Regarding time point: newly diagnosed, previously untreated cHL patient sample. Sequencing used peripheral blood mononuclear cells (PBMCs). These receptor sequences come from a human donor with classical Hodgkin lymphoma.

V usage is TRBV19 and J usage is TRBJ2-1; 11 bases agree with TRBD2. The V gene end was trimmed by 7 bases and the J gene end by 5 bases; junction bases not matched to a gene: 4. There are 14 residues in the CDR3. Germline V gives CDR1 LNHDA, CDR2 SQIVND (reference sequence). The CDR3 is CASTEGLADNEQFF. The CDR3 DNA follows: TGTGCCAGTACAGAGGGACTAGCGGACAATGAGCAGTTCTTC. Using reference TRBV19 and TRBJ2-1 for the parts outside the CDR3, the full variable domain is DGGITQSPKYLFRKEGQNVTLSCEQNLNHDAMYWYRQDPGQGLRLIYYSQIVNDFQKGDIAEGYSVSREKKESFPLTVTSAQKNPTAFYLCASTEGLADNEQFFGPGTRLTVL.

The chain employs TRBV5-1 and TRBJ2-7; 8 nucleotides line up with TRBD1. Germline V CDR1 and CDR2: SGHRS, YFSETQ. The CDR3 length is 16 residues. V shed 0 bases, J shed 5 bases, and the junction held 10 bases outside the gene matches. DNA for the CDR3: TGCGCCAGCAGCTTGGGACTAGGGACAGGTTTTAACGAGCAGTACTTC. Translating gives CASSLGLGTGFNEQYF.

The V gene is TRBV7-9, the J gene TRBJ2-6, with unresolved D. The CDR3 totals 14 residues. Between the trimmed V and J ends, which lost 5 bases and 0 bases, there was a span of 5 bases. Germline V lookup: CDR1 SEHNR, CDR2 FQNEAQ (reference sequence). DNA of the CDR3: TGTGCCAGCAGCGAAAACTCTGGGGCCAACGTCCTGACTTTC. It codes for CASSENSGANVLTF. The full variable domain, completed using reference TRBV7-9 and TRBJ2-6, is DTGVSQNPRHKITKRGQNVTFRCDPISEHNRLYWYRQTLGQGPEFLTYFQNEAQLEKSRLLSDRFSAERPKGSFSTLEIQRTEQGDSAMYLCASSENSGANVLTFGAGSRLTVL.

The rearrangement uses TRBV25-1 and TRBJ2-1, with 8 bases lining up with TRBD1. The trim removed 3 bases at V and 4 bases at J, leaving 5 bases unmatched. Germline CDR1 is MGHDK and CDR2 is SYGVNS. The CDR3 sequence is 15 residues long. CDR3 in DNA: TGTGCCAGCAGTGAGCCGGACAGGGAATACAATGAGCAGTTCTTC. This translates into CASSEPDREYNEQFF.

This clone has more than one count but fewer than ten. The V call is TRBV6-4, the J call TRBJ1-5; no reliable D call. The CDR3 totals 14 residues. Germline lookup yields CDR1 MRHNA and CDR2 SNTAGT. The V end lost 4 bases, the J end lost 2 bases, and 9 bases lay between the germline ends. The CDR3 sequence is CASSAAPGNQPQHF. CDR3 coding DNA: TGTGCCAGCAGTGCCGCACCCGGCAATCAGCCCCAGCATTTT.

This clone was seen only a few times. The V and J genes are TRBV25-1 and TRBJ2-7, with unresolved D. CDR3 length: 14 residues. V was trimmed by 3 bases and J by 0 bases, leaving 9 bases between them. Per germline, CDR1 MGHDK and CDR2 SYGVNS. DNA of the CDR3: TGTGCCAGCAGTGAGGCGGACGGCTCCTACGAGCAGTACTTC. This translates into CASSEADGSYEQYF.

V gene TRBV9 combines with J gene TRBJ2-1, with D possibly TRBD1 on 5 matching bases. The length of the CDR3 is 14 residues. V dropped 0 bases and J dropped 9 bases, with 13 bases sitting between them. Germline V gives CDR1 SGDLS, CDR2 YYNGEE. The CDR3 loop reads CASSVAWGITEQFF. The CDR3, as DNA: TGTGCCAGCAGCGTAGCATGGGGCATTACTGAGCAGTTCTTC.

The J gene is TRBJ1-6, the V gene TRBV28, with D perhaps TRBD1 (5 bases). This CDR3 region has 12 residues. Trimming cost V 2 bases and J 14 bases, with 10 bases left between them. Germline V gene lookup returns CDR1 MDHEN and CDR2 SYDVKM. CDR3 region: CASSLERGSLHF. CDR3 DNA sequence: TGTGCCAGCAGTTTAGAGAGGGGATCCCTCCACTTT.

This clone was observed a single time. The genes are TRBV7-9 and TRBJ1-2; TRBD1 matches 8 bases. Germline values: CDR1 SEHNR, CDR2 FQNEAQ (reference sequence). V shed 3 bases, J shed 4 bases, and the junction held 7 bases outside the gene matches. There are 15 residues in the CDR3. The CDR3 nucleotides are TGTGCCAGCAGCTTCAGACAGGGGCCGGGCTATGGCTACACCTTC. Translation gives CASSFRQGPGYGYTF.

This sequence joins TRBV11-3 and TRBJ2-7; 12 bases match TRBD2. J lost 0 bases, V lost 5 bases, and 5 bases had no gene match. The CDR3 is made up of 16 amino acids. Germline values: CDR1 SGHNT, CDR2 YENEEA. CDR3 region: CASSARLAGDSYEQYF. The CDR3 region has the DNA TGTGCCAGCAGCGCCCGACTAGCGGGGGACTCCTACGAGCAGTACTTC.

This chain uses TRBV10-2 with TRBJ2-7, with 8 bases fitting TRBD2. The CDR3 consists of 14 residues. Germline V gene lookup returns CDR1 WSHSY and CDR2 SAAADI. After removal of 7 bases from V and 3 bases from J, the junction contained 8 bases not matched to a gene. In DNA, the CDR3 is TGCGCCAGCAAGGTGACAGCGGGAGACTACGAGCAGTACTTC. This encodes CASKVTAGDYEQYF.

The V call is TRBV19, the J call TRBJ1-5, with 9 bases identical to TRBD1. CDR1 and CDR2 (germline): LNHDA, SQIVND (reference sequence). The V gene end was trimmed by 7 bases and the J gene end by 2 bases; junction bases not matched to a gene: 6. This CDR3 has 15 residues. This CDR3 reads CASTDRGGGNQPQHF. The CDR3 nucleotides read TGTGCCAGTACGGACAGGGGAGGGGGCAATCAGCCCCAGCATTTT. Full variable domain (rest looked up from reference TRBV19 and TRBJ1-5): DGGITQSPKYLFRKEGQNVTLSCEQNLNHDAMYWYRQDPGQGLRLIYYSQIVNDFQKGDIAEGYSVSREKKESFPLTVTSAQKNPTAFYLCASTDRGGGNQPQHFGDGTRLSIL.

The table lists this clone with a count of one. The gene calls are TRBV6-1 and TRBJ1-1; D uncertain. Trimming left V 5 bases short and J 6 bases short, with 13 bases between. Germline V CDR1 and CDR2: MNHNS, SASEGT. This CDR3 is built from 13 residues. In DNA, the CDR3 is TGTGCCAGCAGTCCGGTGGCAAGCCCTGAAGCTTTCTTT. Its translation is CASSPVASPEAFF.

V is TRBV7-2 and J is TRBJ2-1, with 8 bases that match TRBD1. V dropped 1 base and J dropped 14; count of bases not matched to a gene: 7. Germline CDR1 is SGHTA and CDR2 is FQGNSA. There are 13 residues in the CDR3. The CDR3 coding sequence is TGTGCCAGCAGCTTAGACGTCACAGGGGGAAAGTTCTTC. Its protein product is CASSLDVTGGKFF.

The chain couples TRBV25-1 to TRBJ1-6; D unclear. Per germline, CDR1 MGHDK and CDR2 SYGVNS. CDR3 length equals 13 residues. Trimming stripped 4 bases from V and 14 bases from J, with 15 bases between. In nucleotides, the CDR3 is TGTGCCAGCAGTGCGGCAGGTTCGGGTTCCCTCCACTTT. It is translated as CASSAAGSGSLHF.